This TCR beta chain was observed in a study of cytomegalovirus exposure and HLA in healthy donors. Overall study context: Counted in an early data release were some 81 million unique TCRs from HLA-typed donors. Study findings and constraints: Most TCR sequences proved rare, with some public TCRs found in many donors.

In the case of this clone: The antigen is undetermined. An end of the junction differs from the germline gene, which may be a read error.

Vbeta (60) and Jbeta (13) primers were used in the PCR. Study processing details: The authors later counted 65 million to 80 million unique TCR beta chains, approximately 10 million of them shared. TCRdb's copy holds only in-frame clones and misses some; the assay was immunoSEQ multiplex PCR. The DNA was the basis for D and trimming; V, J and clone size are from that table. Counted here are about 280,000 clones, approximately 90% occurring once; the ten biggest clones make up around 2.1%. Germline CDR1 is SEHNR and CDR2 is FQNEAQ (reference sequence). This CDR3 contains 11 residues. The receptor was isolated from a woman aged 18-29 years in good health and CMV-seronegative. Material: PBMCs. This chain connects TRBV7-9 to TRBJ1-2, with a possible D match to TRBD1 (6 bases). The CDR3 here is CSSSPDRGYTF. CDR3 bases: TGTTCCAGCAGCCCAGACAGGGGCTACACCTTC.